This T cell receptor (beta chain) was sequenced during a study of cytomegalovirus exposure and HLA in healthy donors. The study, taken as a whole, reports: A later analysis linked a missense DCLRE1C variant to TCR beta V- and J-gene trimming.

This clone was seen more than once but under ten times. Its antigen is currently unknown. PCR employed 60 Vbeta and 13 Jbeta primers. The repertoire was sequenced with immunoSEQ multiplex PCR; TCRdb's copy has only in-frame clones and lacks some. Of 100,000 to 120,000 clones listed, around four fifths are singletons. The source material was PBMCs. The source of this sequence is a woman in her forties in good health and CMV-seropositive.

CDR3 loop: CASSTPGQDLSAFF. In DNA form, the CDR3 reads TGTGCCAGCAGTACGCCGGGACAGGACCTTTCGGCTTTCTTT. The chain carries TRBV28 and TRBJ1-1, with 8 bases identical to TRBD1. The CDR3 spans 14 residues. Trimming at V came to 5 bases and at J to 11 bases, leaving 13 bases not matched to a gene. Germline-derived CDR1 and CDR2 are MDHEN and SYDVKM.